This T cell receptor beta chain comes out of a study of control samples from healthy donors and cancer patients. Germline CDR1 SGHRS, CDR2 YFSETQ. CDR3 size: 15 residues. Trimming removed 4 bases from V and 3 bases from J; junction bases left unmatched: 6. Assay used: immunoSEQ multiplex PCR; TCRdb lists only in-frame clones, some missing. The data hold under 150,000 clones, with around 85% observed a single time. The sequence derives from a woman in her twenties or thirties in good health. Sequencing was carried out using blood. This chain connects TRBV5-1 to TRBJ2-7; 11 positions match TRBD2. The CDR3 loop reads CASSLGTSGHYEQYF. As DNA, the CDR3 is TGCGCCAGCAGCCTAGGGACTAGCGGACACTACGAGCAGTACTTC.